The clone carrying this TCR beta chain showed up many times. Antigen unknown. The sample belongs to a study of molecular identifiers for immune sequencing clone quantification. Overall study context: Replicates partitioned RNA from approximately 20,000 or 98,000 naive CD8 cells into five parts, sequencing four. Study observations and caveats: Roughly 950,000 naive cells reportedly did not prevent detection of spiked Jurkat TCR RNA from one cell. It was shown that clones above 20 RNA copies held over 99% of effector molecules, but under 1% in naive cells.

The CDR3 consists of 13 residues. Germline loops: CDR1 MDHEN, CDR2 SYDVKM. Trimming left V 4 bases short and J 3 bases short, with 7 bases between. Each CDR3 protein gets one entry after TCRdb re-called the PCR reads with MiXCR. This table has around 480,000 distinct CDR3 sequences, around 21% appearing once. The material sequenced was naive CD8+ T cells from blood, with Jurkat cell RNA spiked in. The subset denotes: FACS-sorted CD8+CD4-CCR7+CD45RA+ naive T cells. The rearrangement links TRBV28 to TRBJ1-3; D is unresolved. The sequence was collected from a human donor in good health. Some libraries in this study had Jurkat cell RNA spiked in. The DNA of the CDR3 is TGTGCCAGCAGTTCCCAAGTTGGAAACACCATATATTTT. Protein: CASSSQVGNTIYF.